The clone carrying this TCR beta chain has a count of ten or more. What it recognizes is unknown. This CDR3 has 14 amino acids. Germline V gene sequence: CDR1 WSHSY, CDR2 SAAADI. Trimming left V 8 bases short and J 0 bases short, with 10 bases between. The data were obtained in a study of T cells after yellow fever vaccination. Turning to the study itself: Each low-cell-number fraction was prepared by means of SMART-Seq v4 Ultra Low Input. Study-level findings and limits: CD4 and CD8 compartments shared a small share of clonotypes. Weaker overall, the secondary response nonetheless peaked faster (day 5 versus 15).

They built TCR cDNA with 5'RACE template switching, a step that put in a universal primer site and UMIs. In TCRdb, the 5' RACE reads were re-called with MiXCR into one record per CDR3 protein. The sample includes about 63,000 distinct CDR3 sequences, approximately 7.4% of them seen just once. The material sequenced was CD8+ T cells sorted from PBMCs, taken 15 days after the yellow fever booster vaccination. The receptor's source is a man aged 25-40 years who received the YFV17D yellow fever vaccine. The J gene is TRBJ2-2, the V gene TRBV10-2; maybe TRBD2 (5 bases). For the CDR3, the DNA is TGCGCCAGCCGCGGACTTGCGAACACCGGGGAGCTGTTTTTT. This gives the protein CASRGLANTGELFF.